This T cell receptor (beta chain) was identified during a study of blood T cell repertoires in COVID-19 (dated by TCRdb to 2018 to 2021). Study-wide context: The collaborator samples originated in the United States, Italy and Spain and spanned the acute and convalescent phases of COVID-19. The samples were drawn from two sources: the first 160 participants of the ongoing ImmuneRACE study, and 1,000 to 1,500 subjects contributed by 6 global collaborators. HLA class I and class II types, where available, came from metadata supplied by the sample provider rather than from assay-based typing. The dataset comprised deeply sampled blood TCRbeta repertoires from subjects exposed to, actively infected with, or recovered from COVID-19. A de-identified subject ID, COVID-19 status, age in years and sex were almost always included in the sample metadata. A freely available public database, intended as a resource for researchers studying the immune response to SARS-CoV-2, is where the repertoires were released. The material from the prospective study consisted of cDNA or gDNA derived from T cells, B-cell-depleted T cells, or PBMCs. The investigation overall reported the following: How much clinical and demographic metadata was included differed by source and by participant, and the metadata was provided uncurated.

The sample holds one count of this clone. The specificity of this receptor is unknown. No much larger clonotype is one base removed from it; base qualities were not supplied. The immunoSEQ Assay, a bias-controlled multiplex PCR, was used to amplify TCRbeta CDR3 regions from genomic DNA. Per the original workflow: The number of nucleated cells in each sample was estimated from the amplification of reference gene primers within the assay. To quantify the absolute abundance of each unique TCRbeta CDR3 rearrangement, sequence reads were collapsed and filtered. For each sample, productive Simpson clonality was calculated as the square root of Simpson's diversity index over productive rearrangements. Entries here come from immuneACCESS through TCRdb and include only in-frame sequences with V and J called. Some clones fail to appear in such tables; in the studies checked, an unresolved V gene covers under half of the shortfall, and the cause of the remainder is unknown. The V and J calls and the clone size are those of that table, but D and trimming were determined from the DNA. In all, the sample holds under 150,000 clones, and about nine tenths of those were seen once. The biggest ten clones account for roughly 5% of the sample.

CDR1 LGHNA and CDR2 YNFKEQ are derived from the germline V gene. The CDR3 measures 14 amino acids from cysteine to phenylalanine. Left in the record is the CDR3 DNA by itself, 42 bases read in frame from the first base. V is shortened by 0 bases, J by 1 base, and the region joining them spans 3 bases. One collaborating source in Seattle enrolled patients during active infection and followed them longitudinally through the course of disease. Each collaborating institution followed its own protocols to collect whole blood in K2EDTA tubes. For TCRbeta analysis, collaborators shipped samples as frozen whole blood, isolated PBMCs, or DNA extracted from either of those sample types.

Material: peripheral blood. Here the chain combines TRBV4-2 and TRBJ2-2; the D gene is not confidently resolved. The TCR was taken from a man between 60 and 70 years old with COVID-19, enrolled during active disease. CDR3 loop: CASSQERNTGELFF. In nucleotides, the sequence is TGTGCCAGCAGCCAAGAGCGGAACACCGGGGAGCTGTTTTTT.